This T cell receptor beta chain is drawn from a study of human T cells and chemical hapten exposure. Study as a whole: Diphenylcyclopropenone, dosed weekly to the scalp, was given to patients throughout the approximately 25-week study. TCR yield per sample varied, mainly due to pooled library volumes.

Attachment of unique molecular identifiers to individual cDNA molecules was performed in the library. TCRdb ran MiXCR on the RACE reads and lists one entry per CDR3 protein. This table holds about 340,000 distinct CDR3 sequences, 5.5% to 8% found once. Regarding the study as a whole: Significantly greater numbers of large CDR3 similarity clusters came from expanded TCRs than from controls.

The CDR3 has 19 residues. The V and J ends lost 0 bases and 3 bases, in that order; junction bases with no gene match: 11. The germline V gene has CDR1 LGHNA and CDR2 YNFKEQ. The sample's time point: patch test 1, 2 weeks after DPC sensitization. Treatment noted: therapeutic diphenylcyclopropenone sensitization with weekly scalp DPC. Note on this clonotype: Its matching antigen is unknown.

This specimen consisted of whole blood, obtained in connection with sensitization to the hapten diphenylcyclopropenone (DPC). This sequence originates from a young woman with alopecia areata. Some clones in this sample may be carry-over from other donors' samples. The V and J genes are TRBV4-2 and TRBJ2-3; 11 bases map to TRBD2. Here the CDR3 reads CASSQDQARASGGTDTQYF. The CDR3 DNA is TGTGCCAGCAGCCAAGATCAGGCTCGGGCTAGCGGGGGGACAGATACGCAGTATTTT.